Listed here is a single T cell receptor beta chain. Its antigen has not been determined. No base quality information exists; no much larger clone differs at one position. The donors were healthy, HIV-negative adults with no recently reported acute infections or vaccinations. All donors were Caucasian adults living in Nashville, Tennessee, USA. Magnetic negative selection was used to enrich CD4+ T cells, after which naive cells were positively selected on CD45RA and the negative fraction became the memory subset. Blood was obtained by leukapheresis, after which PBMCs were separated by Ficoll-Histopaque density gradient centrifugation and cryopreserved in liquid nitrogen vapor phase. Analytical flow cytometry was used to check the purity and quantity of each magnetically sorted T cell population. Genomic DNA was isolated from every sorted fraction and measured by UV absorbance on a Nanodrop 2000c. The data originate from a study of shared clonotypes between healthy human individuals (TCRdb year 2020). Regarding the research as a whole: A couple of women and a few men aged 18 to 49 years were included in the cohort. For each donor, CD4 naive and CD4 memory were each run on three plates, CD8 naive on two plates, and CD8 memory on one plate. To estimate repertoire size and how much clonotype sharing occurs between individuals, the study deeply sequenced the blood TCR repertoires of roughly 5 healthy adults. To increase sequencing depth and limit assay-specific biases, TCR repertoire library preparation and sequencing were carried out by different laboratories using diverse techniques. Each donor's leukapheresis produced roughly between about 0.8 and 10 billion PBMCs. General conclusions and limits of the study: The small number of donors limited the genetic and exposure-history diversity represented. Pairwise subsampling led to the expectation that sequencing depth would affect the degree of clonotype sharing among donors. Compared with non-shared clonotypes, the clonotypes found in all four sorted-subset donors had higher generation probabilities. Estimated clonotype richness was generally larger for naive than for memory subsets. Only blood was sampled, and tissue TCR repertoires likely differ from those in blood. Incomplete sequencing was indicated by rarefaction of sorted-subset datasets, despite the large sequencing depth. Approximately 5% of naive CD4, more than 3% of naive CD8, around 2.3% of memory CD4, and 0.4% of memory CD8 clonotypes were shared across several donors.

Trimming removed 1 base from V and 5 bases from J, leaving 8 bases between the germline ends. The CDR3 sequence holds 13 residues, the cysteine and phenylalanine included. Just CDR3 DNA is preserved here, 39 bases in frame from base 1. CDR1 SEHNR and CDR2 FQNEAQ are derived from the germline V gene (reference sequence). Using the deep immunoSEQ assay, TCR CDR3 regions were amplified from genomic DNA by multiplex PCR. For each cell subset, the extracted genomic DNA was distributed evenly across all wells of several immunoSEQ 96-well plates, and each plate served as one replicate. For sorted subsets, each replicate PCR was loaded with around 220 ng genomic DNA, equivalent to approximately 33,000 T cell genomes. Purified libraries were measured with a Qubit 3.0 fluorometer, size-checked on a Bioanalyzer 2100, and measured again with the KAPA Library Quantification kit. Every immunoSEQ 96-well plate was sequenced on a separate single-read 150-cycle Illumina NextSeq 550 flow cell. The authors' pipeline ran thus. Because only junctional sequences without quality scores were contained in the immunoSEQ output, filtering matching that applied to full-length reads could not be performed. Sequences were annotated with PyIR, a Python wrapper for IgBLAST v1.9, and V/J genes and CDR3 were assigned using IMGT germline references. Reads were filtered out if the reads had weak V/J assignments (E-value above 1e-6), no CDR3, stop codons, out-of-frame junctions, or ambiguous translated residues. A V3J clonotype was defined by an identical inferred V gene, J gene, and CDR3 amino acid sequence. To compute the percentage overlap between repertoires, the number of shared unique clonotypes was divided by the size of the smaller repertoire. Repertoire richness was assessed with RTK rarefaction, the Chao1 estimator, and Recon v2.1 estimates of unobserved clonotypes. OLGA was used to compute generation probabilities for all TCRbeta clonotypes that the gDNA method yielded from four donors. The table was pulled from immuneACCESS by TCRdb, which kept in-frame rearrangements only. Such tables lose some clones; where checked, under half of the loss comes from unresolved V genes, and the rest has no known cause. Clonal size and the V and J genes are those of that table, whereas D and trimming came from the DNA. For this sample there are 2 million to 2.5 million clones; approximately 93% appear just once. The ten largest clonotypes hold 0.39% of the sample.

What was sequenced was naive CD4+ T cells from PBMCs. The cell subset or site label, read with the paper, signifies: CD45RA+ positively selected. This TCR came from a man aged 18 to 35 in good health. Some clones in this sample may be carry-over from other donors' samples. Recombination linked TRBV7-9 to TRBJ2-5; the D gene assignment is ambiguous. The CDR3 amino acid sequence is: CASSLGLRETQYF. The DNA is TGTGCCAGCAGCTTAGGGCTCCGGGAGACCCAGTACTTC. This CDR3, with the reference TRBV7-9 and TRBJ2-5 proteins standing in past its ends, gives the full variable domain DTGVSQNPRHKITKRGQNVTFRCDPISEHNRLYWYRQTLGQGPEFLTYFQNEAQLEKSRLLSDRFSAERPKGSFSTLEIQRTEQGDSAMYLCASSLGLRETQYFGPGTRLLVL.